This T cell receptor beta chain originates from a study of T cell repertoires in cytomegalovirus infection. Across the study: Peptides in the study included HLA-C-restricted and HLA-B-restricted CMV epitopes. Public TCR beta signatures were indicative of both CMV infection and a matching HLA type. Study observations and caveats: CMV carriers with the relevant HLA were identified by cumulative public TCR beta family frequency. Within the response measured ex vivo, HLA-C-restricted CMV-specific TCR beta clonotypes were dominant.

Notes on this clonotype: Its antigen is as yet unknown.

TCRdb re-called the reads through MiXCR, storing one row per CDR3 protein. The data contain about 920,000 distinct CDR3 sequences, roughly 30% of them seen just once; the ten biggest clones take up more than 13%. This CDR3 has 13 residues. V lost 11 bases and J lost 4; bases outside the gene matches: 8. CDR1 is MNHNS, CDR2 SASEGT, per germline. The chain links TRBV6-1 to TRBJ2-1; 7 bases map to TRBD2. The sample was cultured CD8+ T cells from PBMCs, taken from culture after CMV antigen stimulation. The source of this sequence is a human donor in good health (CMV status not recorded). Some clones in this sample may be carry-over from other donors' samples. The DNA of the CDR3 is TGTGCCGCCGGCCCTAGCGGTTACAATGAGCAGTTCTTC. Translation gives CAAGPSGYNEQFF.